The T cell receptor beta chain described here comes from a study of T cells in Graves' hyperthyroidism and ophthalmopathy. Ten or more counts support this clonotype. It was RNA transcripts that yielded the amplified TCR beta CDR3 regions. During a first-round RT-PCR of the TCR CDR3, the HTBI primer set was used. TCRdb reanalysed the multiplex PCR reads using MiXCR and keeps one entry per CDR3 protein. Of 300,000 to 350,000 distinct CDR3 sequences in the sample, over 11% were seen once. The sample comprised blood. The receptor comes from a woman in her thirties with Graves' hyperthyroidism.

The CDR3 DNA sequence: TGTGCCAGCAGCACGACAGGCTACGAGCAGTACTTC. It is translated as CASSTTGYEQYF. V and J are TRBV6-1 and TRBJ2-7; a weak D match, TRBD1 (6 bases). V lost 6 bases to trimming and J lost 3 bases, with 9 bases between them. Germline V lookup: CDR1 MNHNS, CDR2 SASEGT. This CDR3 has 12 residues.